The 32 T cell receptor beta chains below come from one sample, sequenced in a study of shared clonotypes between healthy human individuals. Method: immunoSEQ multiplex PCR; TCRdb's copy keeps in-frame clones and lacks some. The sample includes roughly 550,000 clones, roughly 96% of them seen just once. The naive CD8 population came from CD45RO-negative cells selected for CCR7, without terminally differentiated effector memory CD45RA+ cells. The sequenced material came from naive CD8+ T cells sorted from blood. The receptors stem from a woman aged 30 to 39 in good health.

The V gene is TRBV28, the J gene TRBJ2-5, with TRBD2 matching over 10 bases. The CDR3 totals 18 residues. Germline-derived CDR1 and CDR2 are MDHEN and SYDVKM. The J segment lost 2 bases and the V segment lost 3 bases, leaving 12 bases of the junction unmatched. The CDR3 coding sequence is TGTGCCAGCAGTTTCCCCATCCTAGCGGGAGTGAAGCAAGAGACCCAGTACTTC. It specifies CASSFPILAGVKQETQYF.

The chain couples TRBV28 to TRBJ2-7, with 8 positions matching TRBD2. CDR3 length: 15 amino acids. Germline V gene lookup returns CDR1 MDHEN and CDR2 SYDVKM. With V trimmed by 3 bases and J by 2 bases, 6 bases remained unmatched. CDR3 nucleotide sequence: TGTGCCAGCAGTTTTTCACTAGCGGCTACCTACGAGCAGTACTTC. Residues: CASSFSLAATYEQYF.

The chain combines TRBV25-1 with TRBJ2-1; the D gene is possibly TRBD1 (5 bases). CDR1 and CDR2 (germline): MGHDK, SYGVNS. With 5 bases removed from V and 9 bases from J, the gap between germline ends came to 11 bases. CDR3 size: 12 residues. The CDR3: CASSYQGSEQFF. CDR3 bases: TGTGCCAGCAGTTACCAGGGAAGTGAGCAGTTCTTC.

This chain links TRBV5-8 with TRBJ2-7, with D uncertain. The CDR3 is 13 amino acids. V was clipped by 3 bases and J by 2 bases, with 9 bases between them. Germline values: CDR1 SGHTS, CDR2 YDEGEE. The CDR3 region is CASSYPAPYEQYF. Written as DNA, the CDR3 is TGTGCCAGCAGCTACCCGGCCCCCTACGAGCAGTACTTC. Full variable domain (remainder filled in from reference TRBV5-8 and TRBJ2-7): EAGVTQSPTHLIKTRGQQATLRCSPISGHTSVYWYQQALGLGLQFLLWYDEGEERNRGNFPPRFSGRQFPNYSSELNVNALELEDSALYLCASSYPAPYEQYFGPGTRLTVT.

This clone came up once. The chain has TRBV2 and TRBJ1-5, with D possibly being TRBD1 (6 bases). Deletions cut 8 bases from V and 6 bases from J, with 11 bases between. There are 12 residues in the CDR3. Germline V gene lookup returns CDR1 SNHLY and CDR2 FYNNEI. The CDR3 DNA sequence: TGTGCCAGCGGCAGGGGTGCTCAGCCCCAGCATTTT. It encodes CASGRGAQPQHF.

The CDR3, as DNA: TGTGCCAGCAGCTTAGGGCGGGATGGCTACACCTTC. It is translated as CASSLGRDGYTF. The V call is TRBV11-2, the J call TRBJ1-2; D unresolved. Trimming removed 1 base from V and 6 bases from J, with 6 bases in between. The CDR3 is 12 residues long. Per the germline V gene, CDR1 is SGHAT and CDR2 is FQNNGV.

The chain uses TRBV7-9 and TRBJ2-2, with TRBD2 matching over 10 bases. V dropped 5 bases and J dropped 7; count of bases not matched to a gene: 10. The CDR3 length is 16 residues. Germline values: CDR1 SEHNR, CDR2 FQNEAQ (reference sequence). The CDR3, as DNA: TGTGCCAGCAGCCCCGGGCTAGCGGGAGCCGTCGGGGAGCTGTTTTTT. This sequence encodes CASSPGLAGAVGELFF.

The CDR3 loop is CASSSQHDYNEQYF. The CDR3 region has the DNA TGTGCCAGCAGCTCCCAGCACGACTATAACGAGCAGTACTTC. The rearrangement uses TRBV7-8 and TRBJ2-7; D perhaps matches TRBD2 (5 bases). The CDR3 runs to 14 residues. The V gene's germline CDR1 is SGHVS and CDR2 FQNEAQ. Trimming cost V 4 bases and J 5 bases, with 15 bases left between them.

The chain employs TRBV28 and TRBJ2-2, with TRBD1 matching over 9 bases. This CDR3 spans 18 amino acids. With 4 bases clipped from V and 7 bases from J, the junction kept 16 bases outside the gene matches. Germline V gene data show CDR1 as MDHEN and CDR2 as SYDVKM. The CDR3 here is CASSSSGTGSSFGGELFF. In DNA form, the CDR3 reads TGTGCCAGCAGTTCATCCGGGACAGGGAGTTCATTCGGCGGGGAGCTGTTTTTT.

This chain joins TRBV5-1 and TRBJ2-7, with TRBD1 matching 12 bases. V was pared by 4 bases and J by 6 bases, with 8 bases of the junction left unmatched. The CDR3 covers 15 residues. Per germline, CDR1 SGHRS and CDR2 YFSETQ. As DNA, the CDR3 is TGCGCCAGCAGCGGAACCGGGACAGGGGGCATCGAGCAGTACTTC. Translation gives CASSGTGTGGIEQYF.

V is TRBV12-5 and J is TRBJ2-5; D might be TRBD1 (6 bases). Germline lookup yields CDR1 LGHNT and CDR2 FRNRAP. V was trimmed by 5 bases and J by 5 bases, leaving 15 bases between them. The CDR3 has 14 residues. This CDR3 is CASGAGDLVETQYF. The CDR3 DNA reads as TGTGCTAGTGGTGCAGGGGACCTCGTGGAGACCCAGTACTTC.

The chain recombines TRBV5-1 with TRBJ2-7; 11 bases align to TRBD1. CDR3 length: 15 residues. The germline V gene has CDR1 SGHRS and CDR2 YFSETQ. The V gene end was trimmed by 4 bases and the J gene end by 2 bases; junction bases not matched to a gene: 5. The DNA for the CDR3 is TGCGCCAGCAGCCCGGGACAGGGGGGGACCTACGAGCAGTACTTC. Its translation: CASSPGQGGTYEQYF.

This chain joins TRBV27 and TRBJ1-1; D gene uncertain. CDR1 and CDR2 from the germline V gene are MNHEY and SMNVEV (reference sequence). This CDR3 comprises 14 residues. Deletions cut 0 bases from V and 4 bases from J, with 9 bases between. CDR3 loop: CASSLSNSPTEAFF. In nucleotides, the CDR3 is TGTGCCAGCAGTTTATCGAACAGCCCCACTGAAGCTTTCTTT.

In DNA, the CDR3 is TGTGCCAGTAGTGGCCGGGACAACTCCTACAATGAGCAGTTCTTC. Amino acid sequence: CASSGRDNSYNEQFF. The V gene is TRBV19, the J gene TRBJ2-1, with D tentatively TRBD1 (6 bases). The CDR3 is made up of 15 amino acids. Trimming stripped 5 bases from V and 0 bases from J, with 11 bases between. Germline V gene lookup returns CDR1 LNHDA and CDR2 SQIVND (reference sequence).

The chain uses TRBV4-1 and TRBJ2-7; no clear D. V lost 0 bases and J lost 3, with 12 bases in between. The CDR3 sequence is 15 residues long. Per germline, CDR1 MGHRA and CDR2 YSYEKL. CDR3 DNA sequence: TGCGCCAGCAGCCAAGAACGGAAAACTGACTACGAGCAGTACTTC. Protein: CASSQERKTDYEQYF.

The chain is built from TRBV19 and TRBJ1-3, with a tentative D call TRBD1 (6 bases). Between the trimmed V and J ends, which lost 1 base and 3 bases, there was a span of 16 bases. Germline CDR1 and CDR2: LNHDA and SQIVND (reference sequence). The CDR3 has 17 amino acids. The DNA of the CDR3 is TGTGCCAGTAGTATAGGATATCGGGGGGCCCGTGGAAACACCATATATTTT. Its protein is CASSIGYRGARGNTIYF. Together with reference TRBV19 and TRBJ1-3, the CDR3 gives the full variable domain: DGGITQSPKYLFRKEGQNVTLSCEQNLNHDAMYWYRQDPGQGLRLIYYSQIVNDFQKGDIAEGYSVSREKKESFPLTVTSAQKNPTAFYLCASSIGYRGARGNTIYFGEGSWLTVV.

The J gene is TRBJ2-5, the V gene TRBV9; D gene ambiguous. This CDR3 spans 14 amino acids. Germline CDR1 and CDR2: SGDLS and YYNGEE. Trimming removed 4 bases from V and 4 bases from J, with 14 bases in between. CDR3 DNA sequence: TGTGCCAGCAGCCTCTCTACGATCGGAGAGACCCAGTACTTC. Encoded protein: CASSLSTIGETQYF.

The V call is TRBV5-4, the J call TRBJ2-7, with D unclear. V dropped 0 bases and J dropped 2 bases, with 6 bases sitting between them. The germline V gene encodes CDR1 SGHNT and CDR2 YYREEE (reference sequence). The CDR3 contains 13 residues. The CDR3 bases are TGTGCCAGCAGCTTGGACTTAACCTACGAGCAGTACTTC. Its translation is CASSLDLTYEQYF.

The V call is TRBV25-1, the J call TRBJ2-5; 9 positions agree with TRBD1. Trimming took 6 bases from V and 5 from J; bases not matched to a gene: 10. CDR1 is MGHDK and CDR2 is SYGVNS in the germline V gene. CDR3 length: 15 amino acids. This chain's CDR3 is CASSLTGTGLETQYF. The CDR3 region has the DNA TGTGCCAGCAGCCTAACCGGGACAGGGTTGGAGACCCAGTACTTC.

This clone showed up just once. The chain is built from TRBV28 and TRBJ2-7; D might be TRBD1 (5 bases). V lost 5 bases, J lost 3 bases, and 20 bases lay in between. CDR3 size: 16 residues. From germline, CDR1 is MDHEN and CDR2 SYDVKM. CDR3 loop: CASSPVGGQGDYEQYF. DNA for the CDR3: TGTGCCAGCAGTCCAGTGGGTGGGCAGGGCGACTACGAGCAGTACTTC. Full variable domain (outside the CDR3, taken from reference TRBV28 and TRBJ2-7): DVKVTQSSRYLVKRTGEKVFLECVQDMDHENMFWYRQDPGLGLRLIYFSYDVKMKEKGDIPEGYSVSREKKERFSLILESASTNQTSMYLCASSPVGGQGDYEQYFGPGTRLTVT.

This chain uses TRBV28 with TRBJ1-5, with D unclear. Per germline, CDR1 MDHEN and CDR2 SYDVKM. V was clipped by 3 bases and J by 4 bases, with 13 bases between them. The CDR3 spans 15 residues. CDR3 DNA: TGTGCCAGCAGTTTGATGGGGAGAACGAATCAGCCCCAGCATTTT. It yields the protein CASSLMGRTNQPQHF.

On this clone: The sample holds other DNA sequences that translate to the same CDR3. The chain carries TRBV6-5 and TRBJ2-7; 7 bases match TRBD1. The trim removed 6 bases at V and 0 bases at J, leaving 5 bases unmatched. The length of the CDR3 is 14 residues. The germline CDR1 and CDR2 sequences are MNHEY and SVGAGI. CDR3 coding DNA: TGTGCCAGCAGGCTTTGGACAGGCTCCTACGAGCAGTACTTC. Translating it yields CASRLWTGSYEQYF.

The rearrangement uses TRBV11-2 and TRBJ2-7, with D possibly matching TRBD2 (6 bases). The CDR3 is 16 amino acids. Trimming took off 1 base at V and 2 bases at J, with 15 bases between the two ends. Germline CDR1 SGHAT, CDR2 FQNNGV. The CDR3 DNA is TGTGCCAGCAGCTTAGGAACCGGGACTTATCCCTACGAGCAGTACTTC. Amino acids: CASSLGTGTYPYEQYF. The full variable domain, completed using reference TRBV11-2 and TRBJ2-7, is EAGVAQSPRYKIIEKRQSVAFWCNPISGHATLYWYQQILGQGPKLLIQFQNNGVVDDSQLPKDRFSAERLKGVDSTLKIQPAKLEDSAVYLCASSLGTGTYPYEQYFGPGTRLTVT.

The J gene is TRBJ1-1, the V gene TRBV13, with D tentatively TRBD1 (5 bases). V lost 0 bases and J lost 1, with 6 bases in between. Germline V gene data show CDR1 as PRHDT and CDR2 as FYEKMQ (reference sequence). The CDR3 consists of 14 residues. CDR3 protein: CASSLGGANTEAFF. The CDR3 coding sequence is TGTGCCAGCAGCTTAGGTGGGGCGAACACTGAAGCTTTCTTT.

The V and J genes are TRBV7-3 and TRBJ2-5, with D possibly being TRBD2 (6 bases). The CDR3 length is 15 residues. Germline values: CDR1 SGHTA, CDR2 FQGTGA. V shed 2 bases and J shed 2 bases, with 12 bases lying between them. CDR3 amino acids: CASSLDRDFQETQYF. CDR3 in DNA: TGTGCCAGCAGCTTAGACCGGGACTTTCAAGAGACCCAGTACTTC.

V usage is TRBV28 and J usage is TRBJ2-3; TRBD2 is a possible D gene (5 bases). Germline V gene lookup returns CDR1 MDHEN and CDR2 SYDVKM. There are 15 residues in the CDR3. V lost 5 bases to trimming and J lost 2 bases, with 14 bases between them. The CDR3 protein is CASSASRVTTDTQYF. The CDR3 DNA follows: TGTGCCAGCAGTGCTAGCAGAGTTACCACAGATACGCAGTATTTT.

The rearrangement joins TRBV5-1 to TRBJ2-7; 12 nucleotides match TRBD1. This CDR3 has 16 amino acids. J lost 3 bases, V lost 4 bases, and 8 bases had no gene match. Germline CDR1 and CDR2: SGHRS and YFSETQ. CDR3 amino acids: CASSNQGTGGDYEQYF. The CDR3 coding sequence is TGCGCCAGCAGCAACCAAGGGACAGGGGGCGACTACGAGCAGTACTTC.

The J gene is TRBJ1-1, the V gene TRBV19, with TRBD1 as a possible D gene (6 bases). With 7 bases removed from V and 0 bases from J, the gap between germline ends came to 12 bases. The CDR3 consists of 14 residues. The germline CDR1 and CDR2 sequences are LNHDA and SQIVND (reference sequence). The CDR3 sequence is CASNLNRVNTEAFF. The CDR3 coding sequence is TGTGCCAGTAACCTTAACAGGGTGAACACTGAAGCTTTCTTT.

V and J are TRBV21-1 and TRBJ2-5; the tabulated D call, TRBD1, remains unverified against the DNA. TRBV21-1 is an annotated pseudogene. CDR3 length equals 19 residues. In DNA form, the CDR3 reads TGTGCCAGCACCGCAAAATCAGGCCCGGACAGGGGGGATGCGGAGACCCAGTACTTC. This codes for CASTAKSGPDRGDAETQYF.

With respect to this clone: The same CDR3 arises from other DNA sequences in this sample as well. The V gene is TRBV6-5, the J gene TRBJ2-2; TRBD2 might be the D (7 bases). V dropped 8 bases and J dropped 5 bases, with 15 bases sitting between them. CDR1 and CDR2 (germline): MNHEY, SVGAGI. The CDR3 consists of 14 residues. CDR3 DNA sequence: TGTGCCAGCCGCGGACTAGGGGGAACCGGGGAGCTGTTTTTT. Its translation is CASRGLGGTGELFF.

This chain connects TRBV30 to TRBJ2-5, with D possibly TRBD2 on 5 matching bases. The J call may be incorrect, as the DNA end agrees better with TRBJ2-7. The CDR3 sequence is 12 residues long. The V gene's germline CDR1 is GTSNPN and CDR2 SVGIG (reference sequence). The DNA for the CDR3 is TGTGCCTGGAGTACCGGGGCCTACGAGCAGTACTTC. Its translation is CAWSTGAYEQYF.

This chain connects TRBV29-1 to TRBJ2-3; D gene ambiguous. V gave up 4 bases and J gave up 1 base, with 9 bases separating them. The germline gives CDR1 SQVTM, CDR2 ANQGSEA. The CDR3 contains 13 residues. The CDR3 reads CSVAYPRTDTQYF. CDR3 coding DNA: TGCAGCGTTGCTTACCCTCGCACAGATACGCAGTATTTT.